This TCR beta chain was documented in a study of cytomegalovirus exposure and HLA in healthy donors. Study-level points and caveats: Across donors, presence/absence analyses took sequencing depth to be roughly uniform. In a later analysis, an Asian-associated ancestry cluster reportedly showed fewer N-insertions than the roughly 700-donor mean. According to the study, about 180 TCR beta chains were cytomegalovirus-associated. Several of the most significant clusters appeared linked to common viral pathogens, based on a later analysis.

For this clone: Its antigen is unidentified.

PCR used 60 Vbeta primers and 13 Jbeta primers. The method was immunoSEQ multiplex PCR; TCRdb's version includes in-frame clones alone and lacks a portion of them. The top ten clones hold over 2% of a sample with around 130,000 clones, around three quarters of them seen once. The CDR3 contains 13 residues. The V end was cut by 6 bases, the J end by 7 bases, with 15 bases between. Germline V gene sequence: CDR1 SNHLY, CDR2 FYNNEI. The chain recombines TRBV2 with TRBJ2-5, with TRBD1 as a possible D gene (6 bases). The TCR sequence derives from a woman in her fifties or sixties in good health and CMV-seropositive. Sequencing was done on a sample of PBMCs. The CDR3 DNA reads as TGTGCCAGCAGCCGAGGCCTAGGGGGGACCCAGTACTTC. Translating it yields CASSRGLGGTQYF.